These 25 T cell receptor beta chains were sequenced from one sample in a study of identical twins. TCRdb ran MiXCR on the 5' RACE reads and lists one entry per CDR3 protein. The table has 250,000 to 300,000 distinct CDR3 sequences, about 9% seen once. The same sample was also studied in work on yellow fever vaccine responses in identical twins.

Specimen: CD8+ T cells sorted from blood. The receptor source for this set is a woman between 18 and 30 years old in good health.

This clonotype showed up many times. The chain uses TRBV6-2 or TRBV6-3 and TRBJ2-2, with a weak D call TRBD1 (8 bases). The ends were cut back, 0 bases at V and 1 base at J, with 15 bases in the middle. Per the germline V gene, CDR1 is MNHEY and CDR2 is SVGEGT. The CDR3 is made up of 18 amino acids. The CDR3: CASSYSETGEGNTGELFF. CDR3 bases: TGTGCCAGCAGTTACTCCGAGACAGGGGAGGGGAACACCGGGGAGCTGTTTTTT.

This clonotype was recorded many times. The chain uses TRBV20-1 and TRBJ2-7, with D uncertain. The V end was cut by 3 bases, the J end by 6 bases, with 21 bases between. Per germline, CDR1 DFQATT and CDR2 SNEGSKA (reference sequence). The CDR3 has 15 residues. The CDR3, as DNA: TGCAGTGCTAGTGTCCCAGGCCGTGATTCGTCCGAGCAGTACTTC. It specifies CSASVPGRDSSEQYF.

This clonotype was seen ten or more times. The V call is TRBV12-3 or TRBV12-4, the J call TRBJ1-1; no reliable D call. This CDR3 is 14 amino acids long. Trimming took 5 bases from V and 2 from J, leaving 12 bases between them. The CDR3 DNA is TGTGCCAGCAGTCCCTCCCCGGGAAACACTGAAGCTTTCTTT. Amino acid sequence: CASSPSPGNTEAFF.

There are many counts of this clonotype. The chain uses TRBV7-2 and TRBJ2-1; D remains ambiguous. The CDR3 covers 12 residues. CDR1 and CDR2 from the germline V gene are SGHTA and FQGNSA. V lost 3 bases, J lost 4 bases, and 4 bases lay in between. The CDR3 nucleotides read TGTGCCAGCAGCTTTGGTTACAATGAGCAGTTCTTC. Protein product: CASSFGYNEQFF.

This clonotype has at least ten counts. An end of the junction differs from the germline gene, which may be a read error. J is TRBJ2-1 and V is TRBV6-6; 8 bases are a match to TRBD2. The CDR3 consists of 12 residues. Germline CDR1 and CDR2: MNHNY and SVGAGI (reference sequence). The CDR3 sequence: CSSGGNYNEQFF. The CDR3 bases are TGCTCGTCGGGAGGGAACTACAATGAGCAGTTCTTC.

This clonotype was recorded a few times. The V call is TRBV27, the J call TRBJ1-5, with a tentative D call TRBD1 (6 bases). The length of the CDR3 is 14 residues. Per the germline V gene, CDR1 is MNHEY and CDR2 is SMNVEV (reference sequence). Trimming took 3 bases from V and 4 from J, leaving 10 bases between them. CDR3 bases: TGTGCCAGCAGTTTTGCGGGGGCGAATCAGCCCCAGCATTTT. Amino acid sequence: CASSFAGANQPQHF.

This clonotype appeared a few times. The genes are TRBV15 and TRBJ2-1; 7 nucleotides align to TRBD2. J lost 0 bases, V lost 8 bases, and 7 bases had no gene match. The CDR3 totals 15 residues. CDR1 LNHNV and CDR2 YYDKDF come from the germline V gene (reference sequence). CDR3 sequence: CATRAGPSSYNEQFF. The CDR3 bases are TGTGCCACCCGAGCGGGACCGAGCTCCTACAATGAGCAGTTCTTC.

About this clonotype itself: A much larger clone sits a single nucleotide away, making a read error possible. The V and J genes are TRBV10-3 and TRBJ2-1, with D perhaps TRBD2 (5 bases). The CDR3 runs to 16 residues. From germline, CDR1 is ENHRY and CDR2 SYGVKD. The V end was cut by 0 bases, the J end by 8 bases, with 17 bases between. DNA for the CDR3: TGTGCCATCAGTGAGTCGTTAGAGGGTTTCAGCTATGAGCAGTTCTTC. Protein: CAISESLEGFSYEQFF.

This chain uses TRBV28 with TRBJ2-3; the match to TRBD1 covers 9 bases. This CDR3 is built from 16 residues. Germline V gene lookup returns CDR1 MDHEN and CDR2 SYDVKM. The V segment lost 1 base and the J segment 3 bases; nucleotides outside the gene matches: 5. The CDR3 sequence is CASSLLGTGSTDTQYF. The DNA of the CDR3 is TGTGCCAGCAGTTTATTAGGGACAGGGTCGACAGATACGCAGTATTTT.

The CDR3 reads CASSYSITDLRDEQFF. CDR3 nucleotide sequence: TGTGCCAGCAGTTACTCGATTACAGACCTTAGGGATGAGCAGTTCTTC. The chain employs TRBV6-2 or TRBV6-3 and TRBJ2-1; D gene unclear. CDR3 size: 16 residues. CDR1 and CDR2 (germline): MNHEY, SVGEGT. V was clipped by 0 bases and J by 8 bases, with 17 bases between them.

The rearrangement links TRBV2 to TRBJ2-3, with 11 bases aligning to TRBD2. The CDR3 extends over 14 amino acids. Germline values: CDR1 SNHLY, CDR2 FYNNEI. The J segment lost 2 bases and the V segment lost 10 bases, leaving 5 bases of the junction unmatched. CDR3 DNA: TGTGCCACCTTGACTAGCGGGGACACAGATACGCAGTATTTT. Its protein product is CATLTSGDTDTQYF.

The rearrangement uses TRBV28 and TRBJ2-2; 7 nucleotides agree with TRBD1. The CDR3 covers 18 residues. The J segment lost 0 bases and the V segment lost 7 bases, leaving 14 bases of the junction unmatched. Germline loops: CDR1 MDHEN, CDR2 SYDVKM. CDR3 bases: TGTGCCAGCAAGTACCCTTGGGACAGCAACGCGAACACCGGGGAGCTGTTTTTT. Protein: CASKYPWDSNANTGELFF.

This chain links TRBV9 with TRBJ2-3, with 7 bases aligning to TRBD2. Trimming cost V 0 bases and J 6 bases; bases outside gene matches: 10. Germline V gene data show CDR1 as SGDLS and CDR2 as YYNGEE. The CDR3 runs to 16 residues. CDR3 nucleotides: TGTGCCAGCAGCGTAGAGCCCCTACTAGCGATGGATACGCAGTATTTT. It yields the protein CASSVEPLLAMDTQYF.

This sequence joins TRBV5-6 and TRBJ1-1, with 9 nucleotides matching TRBD1. The CDR3 consists of 15 residues. Germline CDR1 and CDR2: SGHDT and YYEEEE. Trimming removed 4 bases from V and 11 bases from J; junction bases left unmatched: 15. The CDR3: CASSLTPGQGGGAFF. The DNA of the CDR3 is TGTGCCAGCAGCCTAACACCGGGACAGGGAGGAGGGGCTTTCTTT.

This clonotype was seen ten or more times. The chain's CDR3 is CASRPLGGSDTQYF. Here the CDR3 DNA reads TGTGCCAGCAGACCCTTGGGGGGGTCAGATACGCAGTATTTT. This chain joins TRBV7-2 and TRBJ2-3; 7 nucleotides agree with TRBD2. Trimming at V came to 6 bases and at J to 4 bases, leaving 7 bases not matched to a gene. CDR1 SGHTA and CDR2 FQGNSA come from the germline V gene. The CDR3 is 14 residues long.

The chain carries TRBV6-2 or TRBV6-3 and TRBJ2-7; 8 nucleotides match TRBD1. The CDR3 is 14 amino acids. The junction had 5 bases not matched to a gene; V was cut back by 1 base and J by 6 bases. Germline-derived CDR1 and CDR2 are MNHEY and SVGEGT. The CDR3 coding sequence is TGTGCCAGCAGTTACTTCGACAGGGGAGGCGAGCAGTACTTC. This codes for CASSYFDRGGEQYF.

There are a few counts of this clonotype. The chain carries TRBV27 and TRBJ2-7; 9 bases align to TRBD1. V lost 2 bases, J lost 4 bases, and 3 bases stayed unmatched. Per germline, CDR1 MNHEY and CDR2 SMNVEV (reference sequence). CDR3 length equals 14 residues. The CDR3 bases are TGTGCCAGCAGTTTAATAGGACAGGGGTACGAGCAGTACTTC. Residues: CASSLIGQGYEQYF.

The chain recombines TRBV6-1 with TRBJ2-3, with no clear D. Deletions cut 5 bases from V and 2 bases from J, with 17 bases between. This CDR3 region has 16 residues. Germline CDR1 reads MNHNS; CDR2 reads SASEGT. The CDR3 region is CASSPSVGPLTDTQYF. CDR3 sequence (DNA): TGTGCCAGCAGTCCCTCAGTGGGCCCCCTCACAGATACGCAGTATTTT.

This clonotype was recorded a few times. J is TRBJ2-1 and V is TRBV7-9; D is undetermined. The V end lost 8 bases, the J end lost 10 bases, and 18 bases lay between the germline ends. Per the germline V gene, CDR1 is SEHNR and CDR2 is FQNEAQ (reference sequence). This CDR3 has 13 residues. CDR3 sequence (DNA): TGTGCCAGCGGGTCAGGCGCGGCGTTGGAGCAGTTCTTC. This gives the protein CASGSGAALEQFF.

V usage is TRBV15 and J usage is TRBJ2-3; unclear D gene. This CDR3 spans 16 amino acids. Trimming pared 0 bases from V and 1 base from J, leaving 11 bases between. Germline loops: CDR1 LNHNV, CDR2 YYDKDF (reference sequence). CDR3 loop: CATSRDRSRGTDTQYF. CDR3 nucleotides: TGTGCCACCAGCAGAGATCGATCTAGGGGCACAGATACGCAGTATTTT.

This clonotype was seen repeatedly, ten times or more. At one boundary the junction diverges from the germline segment, which might be a read error. V usage is TRBV6-8 and J usage is TRBJ2-4; perhaps TRBD1 as D (6 bases). Germline V gene data show CDR1 as MNHGY and CDR2 as SAAAGT. The CDR3 has 13 residues. The CDR3 here is CASRPHTGRHFDF. The CDR3 DNA reads TGTGCCAGCCGCCCCCACACAGGGCGACACTTTGACTTC.

On this clonotype itself: A much more abundant neighbour one base away suggests this may be a read error. V usage is TRBV29-1 and J usage is TRBJ2-1; a weak D match, TRBD2 (6 bases). Germline CDR1 and CDR2: SQVTM and ANQGSEA. The V end lost 8 bases, the J end lost 8 bases, and 19 bases lay between the germline ends. CDR3 size: 13 residues. DNA for the CDR3: TGCAGCATCCCGCTGGGACTTTTATATGAGCAGTTCTTC. This codes for CSIPLGLLYEQFF.

This clonotype was observed at least ten times. The chain carries TRBV20-1 and TRBJ2-1, with 9 bases aligning to TRBD2. Germline-derived CDR1 and CDR2 are DFQATT and SNEGSKA (reference sequence). The length of the CDR3 is 14 residues. V lost 3 bases to trimming and J lost 10 bases; unmatched junction nucleotides: 10. The CDR3 bases are TGCAGTGCTAGGTCCGTAGCTAGCGGGAACGAGCAGTTCTTC. This translates into CSARSVASGNEQFF.

In this sample, this clonotype turned up many times. The V gene is TRBV4-2, the J gene TRBJ1-1; tentative D call: TRBD1 (5 bases). CDR3 length: 16 amino acids. Trimming removed 0 bases from V and 3 bases from J, with 14 bases in between. Germline V CDR1 and CDR2: LGHNA, YNFKEQ. CDR3 amino acids: CASSQDPGTAYTEAFF. The DNA of the CDR3 is TGTGCCAGCAGCCAAGATCCCGGGACGGCCTACACTGAAGCTTTCTTT.

In its sample, this clonotype was seen a few times. The chain carries TRBV6-5 and TRBJ2-1; no firm D call. CDR3 length: 13 residues. Between the trimmed V and J ends, which lost 0 bases and 7 bases, there was a span of 7 bases. The germline gives CDR1 MNHEY, CDR2 SVGAGI. CDR3 DNA: TGTGCCAGCAGTTACTCAAAAGGGAATGAGCAGTTCTTC. Protein product: CASSYSKGNEQFF.